The clone carrying this T cell receptor (beta chain) was picked up one time. Its specificity is not known. PCR employed 60 Vbeta and 13 Jbeta primers. Measured with immunoSEQ multiplex PCR; TCRdb has only the in-frame clones, and not every one. The sample comprises some 140,000 clones, around four fifths of which are singletons, and 1% to 1.5% rests with the top ten. The entry originates in a study of cytomegalovirus exposure and HLA in healthy donors. General study results and limits: Most CMV-associated TCR beta chains were later found to appear HLA-restricted. Per a later analysis, HLA-associated TCR beta chains showed more clonal expansion than other, equally common TCR beta chains.

Specimen: PBMCs. This TCR derives from a male donor in good health and CMV-seropositive.

CDR3 nucleotides: TGTGCCAGCAGCGTAAACAGGGCCACTGAAGCTTTCTTT. Amino acids: CASSVNRATEAFF. This chain uses TRBV9 with TRBJ1-1; TRBD1 might be the D (6 bases). The CDR3 runs to 13 residues. V was clipped by 1 base and J by 4 bases, with 8 bases between them. CDR1 is SGDLS, CDR2 YYNGEE, per germline.